This T cell receptor (beta chain) is from a study of spatial heterogeneity in lung cancer. Time point in this sample: sample taken at primary tumor resection. No cells were sorted before sequencing. The whole RNA sequenced was extracted from tumor, nontumor lung or frozen PBMC. Trimming pared 1 base from V and 9 bases from J, leaving 10 bases between. This CDR3 has 14 amino acids. From germline, CDR1 is SEHNR and CDR2 FQNEAQ (reference sequence). TCRdb called the 5' RACE reads again in MiXCR, with one record for every CDR3 protein. The repertoire holds tens of thousands of distinct CDR3 sequences, with 15% to 25% as singletons. This clonotype was seen only once.

This specimen consisted of PBMCs, obtained at surgery. The sequence came from a male donor with early-stage non-small cell lung cancer. The V and J genes are TRBV7-9 and TRBJ1-6; D not certain. In DNA form, the CDR3 reads TGTGCCAGCAGCTTAGGCACCGTGGGTTCACCCCTCCACTTT. Translation gives CASSLGTVGSPLHF.